This T cell receptor (beta chain) was documented in a study of T cell responses to AZD1222 COVID-19 vaccine. CDR1 is MNHEY and CDR2 is SVGAGI in the germline V gene. The germline V and J ends were trimmed by 2 bases and 6 bases, with 11 bases remaining between them. CDR3 length equals 15 residues. Assay: immunoSEQ multiplex PCR; the TCRdb copy retains only in-frame clones and omits some. The sample consists of about 82,000 clones, 90% to 95% of them appearing once. As for this clone: The antigen remains undetermined.

General study findings and limits: A reported finding is that nearly half of spike-specific TCRs target unmutated variant regions. After two AZD1222 doses, spike-specific TCR breadth and depth rose versus day 0. Across the whole spike, CD4 TCRs peaked at regions 160-218 and 743-854.

The TCR was taken from an adult in good health. Specimen: peripheral blood, collected on day 0 of AZD1222 vaccination. The chain recombines TRBV6-5 with TRBJ1-6; D remains unclear. In DNA form, the CDR3 reads TGTGCCAGCAGTTACGACGAGGCTTCTAATTCACCCCTCCACTTT. Amino acid sequence: CASSYDEASNSPLHF.